This T cell receptor beta chain was captured by sequencing in a study of patients and donors after allogeneic stem cell transplantation. Deletions cut 3 bases from V and 4 bases from J, with 21 bases between. The CDR3 spans 17 residues. Germline V CDR1 and CDR2: SGDLS, YYNGEE. There are a few counts of this clonotype. TCRdb recomputed calls from the RT-PCR reads with MiXCR, one row per CDR3 protein. The sample yields 900,000 to 1,000,000 distinct CDR3 sequences, 15% to 20% seen once. Sequenced: blood, either unsorted or a sorted T cell fraction (not recorded which). The rearrangement uses TRBV9 and TRBJ2-3; D could derive from TRBD1 or TRBD2 (6 bases each). This clonotype was sampled from a human donor who was either an allogeneic HSCT recipient or a stem cell or donor lymphocyte infusion donor (not recorded which). It is not recorded whose cells these are; they may come from a transplant donor. This CDR3 is CASSANPRGRIPDTQYF. The CDR3 coding sequence is TGTGCCAGCAGCGCCAATCCGAGGGGGAGGATCCCAGATACGCAGTATTTT.